This T cell receptor (beta chain) comes out of a study of blood T cell repertoires in COVID-19. About the study: Acute and convalescent COVID-19 samples came from the United States, Italy and Spain. PBMCs, B-cell-depleted T cells, or T cells were the source of the cDNA or gDNA that made up the material.

In the study's own analysis: Amplification from reference gene primers served as the basis for estimated nucleated cell counts. Libraries were prepared by immunoSEQ multiplex PCR; TCRdb keeps only in-frame clonotypes and omits some of them. The D gene and trimming were derived from the DNA, and the V and J assignments and clone size from that table. The data contain over 140,000 clones, approximately 80% of them seen just once; the ten biggest clones take up over 4%. This CDR3 region has 14 residues. From germline, CDR1 is SNHLY and CDR2 FYNNEI. The V end lost 5 bases, the J end lost 2 bases, and 10 bases lay between the germline ends.

The rearrangement uses TRBV2 and TRBJ1-3, with TRBD1 as a possible D gene (6 bases). This clonotype originated in a woman older than 75 with active or convalescent COVID-19. Material for sequencing was peripheral blood. CDR3 loop: CASSRTDPGNTIYF. In nucleotides, the CDR3 is TGTGCCAGCAGTCGGACAGATCCTGGAAACACCATATATTTT.